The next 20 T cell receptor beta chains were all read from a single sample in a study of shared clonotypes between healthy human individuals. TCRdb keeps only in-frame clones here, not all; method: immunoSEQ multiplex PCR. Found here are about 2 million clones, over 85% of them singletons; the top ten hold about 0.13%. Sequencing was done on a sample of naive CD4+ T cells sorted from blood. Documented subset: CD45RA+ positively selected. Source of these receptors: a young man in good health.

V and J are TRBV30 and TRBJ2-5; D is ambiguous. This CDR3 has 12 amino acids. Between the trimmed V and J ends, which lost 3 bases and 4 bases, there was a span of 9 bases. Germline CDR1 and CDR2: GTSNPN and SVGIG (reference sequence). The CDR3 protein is CAWSATTETQYF. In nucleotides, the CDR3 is TGTGCCTGGAGCGCAACTACAGAGACCCAGTACTTC.

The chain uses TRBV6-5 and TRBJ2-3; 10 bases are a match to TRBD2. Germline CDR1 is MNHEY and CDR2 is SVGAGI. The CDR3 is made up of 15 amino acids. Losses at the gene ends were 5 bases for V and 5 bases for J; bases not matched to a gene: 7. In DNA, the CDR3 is TGTGCCAGCAGTACTAGCGGGGCCTTCATAGATACGCAGTATTTT. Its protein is CASSTSGAFIDTQYF.

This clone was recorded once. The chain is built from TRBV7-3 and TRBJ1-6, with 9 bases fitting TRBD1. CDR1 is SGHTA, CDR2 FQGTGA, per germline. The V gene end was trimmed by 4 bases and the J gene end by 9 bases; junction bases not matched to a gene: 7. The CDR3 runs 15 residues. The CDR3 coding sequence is TGTGCCAGCAGCTACCAGGGACAGGGTGTTTCACCCCTCCACTTT. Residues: CASSYQGQGVSPLHF.

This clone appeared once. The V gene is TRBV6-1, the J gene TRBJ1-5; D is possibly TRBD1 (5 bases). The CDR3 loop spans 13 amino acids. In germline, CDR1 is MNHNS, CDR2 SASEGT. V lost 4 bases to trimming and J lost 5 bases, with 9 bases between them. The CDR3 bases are TGTGCCAGCAGTGCCGGGGCTTATCAGCCCCAGCATTTT. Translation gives CASSAGAYQPQHF.

CDR3 DNA: TGTGCCAGCTCACCATTGGGCAGGGGGCCCACAGATACGCAGTATTTT. This gives the protein CASSPLGRGPTDTQYF. The chain is built from TRBV18 and TRBJ2-3, with 8 bases matching TRBD1. V was pared by 2 bases and J by 2 bases, with 6 bases of the junction left unmatched. The CDR3 contains 16 residues. Germline V CDR1 and CDR2: KGHSH, LQKENI.

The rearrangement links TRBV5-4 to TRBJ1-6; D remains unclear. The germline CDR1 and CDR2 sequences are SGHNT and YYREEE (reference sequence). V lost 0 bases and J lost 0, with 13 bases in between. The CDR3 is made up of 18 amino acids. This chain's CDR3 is CASSLAGTTSSYNSPLHF. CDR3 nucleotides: TGTGCCAGCAGCTTGGCCGGTACGACGAGCTCCTATAATTCACCCCTCCACTTT.

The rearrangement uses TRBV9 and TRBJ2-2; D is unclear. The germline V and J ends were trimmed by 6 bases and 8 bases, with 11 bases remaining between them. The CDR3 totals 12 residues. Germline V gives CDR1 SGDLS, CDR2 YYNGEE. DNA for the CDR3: TGTGCCAGCACCCGGAGCAAGGGGGAGCTGTTTTTT. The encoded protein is CASTRSKGELFF.

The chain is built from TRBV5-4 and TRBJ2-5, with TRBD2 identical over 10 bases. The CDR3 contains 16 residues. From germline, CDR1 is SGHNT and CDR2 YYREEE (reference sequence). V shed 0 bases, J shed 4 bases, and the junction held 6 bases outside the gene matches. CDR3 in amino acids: CASSLAGSGRIETQYF. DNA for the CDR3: TGTGCCAGCAGCTTGGCGGGTAGCGGGAGGATAGAGACCCAGTACTTC.

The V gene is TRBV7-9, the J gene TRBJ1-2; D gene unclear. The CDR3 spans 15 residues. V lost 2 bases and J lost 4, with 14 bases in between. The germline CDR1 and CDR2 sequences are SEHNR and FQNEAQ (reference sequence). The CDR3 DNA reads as TGTGCCAGCAGCTTAATTGGGGAGGCTGGCTATGGCTACACCTTC. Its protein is CASSLIGEAGYGYTF.

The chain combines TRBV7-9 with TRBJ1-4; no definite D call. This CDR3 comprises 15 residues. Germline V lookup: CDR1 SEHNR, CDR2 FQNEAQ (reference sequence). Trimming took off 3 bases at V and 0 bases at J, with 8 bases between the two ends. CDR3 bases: TGTGCCAGCAGCTTCGGGGTATCAACTAATGAAAAACTGTTTTTT. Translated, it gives CASSFGVSTNEKLFF.

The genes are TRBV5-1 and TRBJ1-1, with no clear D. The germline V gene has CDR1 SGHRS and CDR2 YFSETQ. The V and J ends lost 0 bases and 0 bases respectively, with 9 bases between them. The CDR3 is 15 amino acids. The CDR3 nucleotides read TGCGCCAGCAGCTTGGCCGTCGGAGTGAACACTGAAGCTTTCTTT. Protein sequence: CASSLAVGVNTEAFF. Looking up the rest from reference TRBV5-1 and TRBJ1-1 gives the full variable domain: KAGVTQTPRYLIKTRGQQVTLSCSPISGHRSVSWYQQTPGQGLQFLFEYFSETQRNKGNFPGRFSGRQFSNSRSEMNVSTLELGDSALYLCASSLAVGVNTEAFFGQGTRLTVV.

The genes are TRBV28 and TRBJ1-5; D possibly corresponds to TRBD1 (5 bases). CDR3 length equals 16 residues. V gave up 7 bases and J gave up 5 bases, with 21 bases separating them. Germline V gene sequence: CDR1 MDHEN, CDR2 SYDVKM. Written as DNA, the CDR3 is TGTGCCAGCAAGTCCGTGGGGCAGGGAAGTTATCAGCCCCAGCATTTT. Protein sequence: CASKSVGQGSYQPQHF.

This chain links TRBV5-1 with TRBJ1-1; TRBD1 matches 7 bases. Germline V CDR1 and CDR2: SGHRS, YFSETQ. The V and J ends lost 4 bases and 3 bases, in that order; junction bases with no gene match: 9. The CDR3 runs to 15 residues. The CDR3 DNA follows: TGCGCCAGCAGCCGGAGACAGGGTTTGGACACTGAAGCTTTCTTT. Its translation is CASSRRQGLDTEAFF.

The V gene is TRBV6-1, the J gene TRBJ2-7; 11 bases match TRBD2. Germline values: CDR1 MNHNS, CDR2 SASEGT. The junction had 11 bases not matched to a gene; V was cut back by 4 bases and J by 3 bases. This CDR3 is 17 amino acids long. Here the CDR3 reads CASSAILAGASNYEQYF. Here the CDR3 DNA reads TGTGCCAGCAGTGCAATACTAGCGGGGGCTTCTAACTACGAGCAGTACTTC.

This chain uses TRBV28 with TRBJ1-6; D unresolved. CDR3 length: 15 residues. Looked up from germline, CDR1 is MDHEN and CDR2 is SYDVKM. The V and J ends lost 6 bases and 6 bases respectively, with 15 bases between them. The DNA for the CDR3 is TGTGCCAGCAGACCGGACGGGGAGGGTAATTCACCCCTCCACTTT. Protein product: CASRPDGEGNSPLHF.

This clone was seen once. CDR3 residues: CASSYSDRVNEKLFF. Here the CDR3 DNA reads TGTGCCAGCAGTTACTCGGACAGAGTAAATGAAAAACTGTTTTTT. The chain couples TRBV6-5 to TRBJ1-4; maybe TRBD1 (6 bases). Germline lookup yields CDR1 MNHEY and CDR2 SVGAGI. The CDR3 is 15 residues long. Trimming pared 0 bases from V and 5 bases from J, leaving 10 bases between.

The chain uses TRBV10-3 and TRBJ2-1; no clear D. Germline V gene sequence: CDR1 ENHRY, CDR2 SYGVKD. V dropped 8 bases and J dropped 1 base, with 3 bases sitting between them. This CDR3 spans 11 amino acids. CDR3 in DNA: TGTGCCATCGGATCCTACAATGAGCAGTTCTTC. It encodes CAIGSYNEQFF.

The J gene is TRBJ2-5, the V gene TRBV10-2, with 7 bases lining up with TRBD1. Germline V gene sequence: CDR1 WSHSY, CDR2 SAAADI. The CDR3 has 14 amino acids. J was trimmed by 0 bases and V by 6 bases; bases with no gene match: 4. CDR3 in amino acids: CASSRQGHQETQYF. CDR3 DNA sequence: TGCGCCAGCAGCCGACAGGGCCACCAAGAGACCCAGTACTTC.

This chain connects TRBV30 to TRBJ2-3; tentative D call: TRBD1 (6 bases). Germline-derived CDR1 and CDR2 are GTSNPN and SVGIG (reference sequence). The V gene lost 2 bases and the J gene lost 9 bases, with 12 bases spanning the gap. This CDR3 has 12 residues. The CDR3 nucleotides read TGTGCCTGGAGTCCCACAGGGATGACGCAGTATTTT. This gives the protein CAWSPTGMTQYF. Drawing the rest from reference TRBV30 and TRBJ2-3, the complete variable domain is SQTIHQWPATLVQPVGSPLSLECTVEGTSNPNLYWYRQAAGRGLQLLFYSVGIGQISSEVPQNLSASRPQDRQFILSSKKLLLSDSGFYLCAWSPTGMTQYFGPGTRLTVL.

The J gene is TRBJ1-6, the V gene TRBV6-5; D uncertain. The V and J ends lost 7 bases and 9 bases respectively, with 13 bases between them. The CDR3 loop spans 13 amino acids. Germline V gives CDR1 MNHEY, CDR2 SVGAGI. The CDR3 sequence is CASTTRDSSPLHF. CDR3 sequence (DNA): TGTGCCAGCACGACAAGGGATTCTTCACCCCTCCACTTT.